These 30 T cell receptor beta chains share one sample of origin, sequenced in a study of cytomegalovirus exposure and HLA in healthy donors. The assay was immunoSEQ multiplex PCR, and TCRdb's table has in-frame clones only and misses some. The sample lists 200,000 or so clones; roughly 84% were seen once. The material sequenced was PBMCs. The origin of the receptors is a man aged 18 to 29 in good health and CMV-seropositive.

The chain carries TRBV19 and TRBJ2-5; tentatively, D is TRBD2 (5 bases). There are 14 residues in the CDR3. Germline V gene lookup returns CDR1 LNHDA and CDR2 SQIVND (reference sequence). The V end lost 9 bases, the J end lost 2 bases, and 16 bases lay between the germline ends. The CDR3 here is CASGNGIIQETQYF. The CDR3 DNA follows: TGTGCCAGCGGCAACGGGATAATACAAGAGACCCAGTACTTC.

This clone was seen once. The chain carries TRBV2 and TRBJ2-1; TRBD2 aligns across 12 bases. The CDR3 totals 13 residues. Germline V CDR1 and CDR2: SNHLY, FYNNEI. CDR3 residues: CAPSGRAMDEQFF. DNA for the CDR3: TGTGCTCCTAGCGGGAGGGCCATGGATGAGCAGTTCTTC.

The rearrangement links TRBV5-1 to TRBJ2-2; 14 nucleotides agree with TRBD2. The CDR3 extends over 18 amino acids. CDR1 SGHRS and CDR2 YFSETQ come from the germline V gene. V gave up 4 bases and J gave up 5 bases; unmatched junction bases: 10. CDR3 residues: CASSPGTSGRWGTGELFF. In DNA, the CDR3 is TGCGCCAGCAGCCCTGGGACTAGCGGGAGATGGGGGACCGGGGAGCTGTTTTTT.

The chain recombines TRBV11-2 with TRBJ1-5; maybe TRBD1 (6 bases). The CDR3 extends over 15 amino acids. V dropped 5 bases and J dropped 0 bases, with 11 bases sitting between them. Germline CDR1 reads SGHAT; CDR2 reads FQNNGV. The CDR3 here is CASSQGTHSNQPQHF. The DNA of the CDR3 is TGTGCCAGCAGCCAGGGGACCCATAGCAATCAGCCCCAGCATTTT.

The rearrangement uses TRBV19 and TRBJ2-3; a weak D match, TRBD1 (6 bases). The germline V and J ends were trimmed by 7 bases and 1 base, with 9 bases remaining between them. Germline V CDR1 and CDR2: LNHDA, SQIVND (reference sequence). This CDR3 has 13 amino acids. The CDR3 sequence: CASNPGGTDTQYF. DNA for the CDR3: TGTGCCAGTAACCCAGGGGGCACAGATACGCAGTATTTT.

This clone has a single count. This chain links TRBV6-4 with TRBJ2-3, with 10 bases aligning to TRBD2. Germline CDR1 reads MRHNA; CDR2 reads SNTAGT. V dropped 4 bases and J dropped 2; count of bases not matched to a gene: 3. The CDR3 is made up of 15 amino acids. CDR3 amino acids: CASSALAGVTDTQYF. CDR3 DNA sequence: TGTGCCAGCAGTGCTCTAGCGGGAGTCACAGATACGCAGTATTTT.

The V call is TRBV27, the J call TRBJ1-2; the match to TRBD1 covers 10 bases. This CDR3 has 14 amino acids. Per the germline V gene, CDR1 is MNHEY and CDR2 is SMNVEV (reference sequence). The ends lost 8 bases at V and 3 bases at J; junction bases unmatched: 6. The CDR3 sequence is CASGSGTGDYGYTF. The CDR3 DNA follows: TGTGCCAGCGGATCCGGGACAGGGGACTATGGCTACACCTTC.

The chain carries TRBV7-3 and TRBJ2-7; 8 positions match TRBD1. CDR1 is SGHTA and CDR2 is FQGTGA in the germline V gene. The V and J ends lost 3 bases and 3 bases, in that order; junction bases with no gene match: 7. The CDR3 consists of 15 residues. The CDR3 DNA is TGTGCCAGCAGCTTGGACAGGGCGAGGAGCTACGAGCAGTACTTC. This encodes CASSLDRARSYEQYF.

This chain connects TRBV9 to TRBJ2-7, with TRBD1 matching over 8 bases. The germline CDR1 and CDR2 sequences are SGDLS and YYNGEE. The CDR3 runs 15 residues. V gave up 3 bases and J gave up 4 bases; unmatched junction bases: 9. This chain's CDR3 is CASSGEQGVTYEQYF. DNA of the CDR3: TGTGCCAGCAGCGGGGAACAGGGGGTCACGTACGAGCAGTACTTC.

The rearrangement uses TRBV19 and TRBJ2-7; tentatively, D is TRBD1 (5 bases). Germline CDR1 LNHDA, CDR2 SQIVND (reference sequence). Deletions cut 5 bases from V and 5 bases from J, with 13 bases between. The length of the CDR3 is 13 residues. CDR3 region: CASSLDTPNEQYF. The CDR3 nucleotides read TGTGCCAGTAGTCTGGACACCCCCAACGAGCAGTACTTC. Combining the CDR3 with reference TRBV19 and TRBJ2-7 gives the whole variable domain DGGITQSPKYLFRKEGQNVTLSCEQNLNHDAMYWYRQDPGQGLRLIYYSQIVNDFQKGDIAEGYSVSREKKESFPLTVTSAQKNPTAFYLCASSLDTPNEQYFGPGTRLTVT.

The chain combines TRBV6-5 with TRBJ1-1, with unresolved D. CDR1 is MNHEY and CDR2 is SVGAGI in the germline V gene. Trimming stripped 2 bases from V and 7 bases from J, with 11 bases between. The CDR3 has 13 amino acids. The CDR3 coding sequence is TGTGCCAGCAGTTACGGCCAAGAGGGTGAAGCTTTCTTT. Its protein is CASSYGQEGEAFF.

The chain is built from TRBV7-3 and TRBJ2-2; no clear D. V was pared by 5 bases and J by 7 bases, with 11 bases between. The germline V gene encodes CDR1 SGHTA and CDR2 FQGTGA. This CDR3 is built from 13 residues. The CDR3 is CASSTGPGGELFF. For the CDR3, the DNA is TGTGCCAGCAGCACGGGTCCCGGCGGGGAGCTGTTTTTT. The full variable domain, with the rest looked up from reference TRBV7-3 and TRBJ2-2, is GAGVSQTPSNKVTEKGKYVELRCDPISGHTALYWYRQSLGQGPEFLIYFQGTGAADDSGLPNDRFFAVRPEGSVSTLKIQRTERGDSAVYLCASSTGPGGELFFGEGSRLTVL.

The rearrangement uses TRBV7-2 and TRBJ2-1; 10 bases align to TRBD2. Germline assignment: CDR1 SGHTA and CDR2 FQGNSA. V gave up 0 bases and J gave up 10 bases; unmatched junction bases: 0. The CDR3 spans 13 residues. CDR3 sequence: CASSLAGLAEQFF. DNA for the CDR3: TGTGCCAGCAGCTTAGCGGGACTAGCGGAGCAGTTCTTC. The full variable domain, rest sourced from reference TRBV7-2 and TRBJ2-1, is GAGVSQSPSNKVTEKGKDVELRCDPISGHTALYWYRQSLGQGLEFLIYFQGNSAPDKSGLPSDRFSAERTGGSVSTLTIQRTQQEDSAVYLCASSLAGLAEQFFGPGTRLTVL.

A note on this clone: The sample holds other DNA sequences that translate to the same CDR3. The chain links TRBV28 to TRBJ2-7; a possible D gene is TRBD2 (6 bases). The CDR3 is 13 amino acids. The V end was cut by 3 bases, the J end by 3 bases, with 9 bases between. Germline assignment: CDR1 MDHEN and CDR2 SYDVKM. The CDR3 nucleotides are TGTGCCAGCAGTTTCCGGGGAGGCTACGAGCAGTACTTC. It codes for CASSFRGGYEQYF.

V is TRBV7-7 and J is TRBJ2-1; TRBD2 aligns across 9 bases. This CDR3 is 15 amino acids long. The J segment lost 6 bases and the V segment lost 3 bases, leaving 6 bases of the junction unmatched. Germline CDR1 and CDR2: SSHAT and FNYEAQ (reference sequence). CDR3 sequence reads: CASSLREGPGNEQFF. In nucleotides, the CDR3 is TGTGCCAGCAGCTTGCGGGAGGGCCCTGGCAATGAGCAGTTCTTC.

The chain's CDR3 is CASSLGRLPDTDEQFF. As DNA, the CDR3 is TGTGCCAGCAGCTTAGGTCGACTCCCGGATACCGATGAGCAGTTCTTC. V usage is TRBV11-3 and J usage is TRBJ2-1; unclear D gene. Trimming took 1 base from V and 8 from J, leaving 18 bases between them. The CDR3 sequence is 16 residues long. Germline CDR1 reads SGHNT; CDR2 reads YENEEA.

CDR3 sequence reads: CASSENLRGTQYF. CDR3 sequence (DNA): TGTGCCAGCTCCGAAAACCTTCGAGGGACCCAGTACTTC. V usage is TRBV27 and J usage is TRBJ2-5; no definite D call. This CDR3 is 13 amino acids long. Trimming removed 8 bases from V and 7 bases from J, with 17 bases in between. Germline CDR1 MNHEY, CDR2 SMNVEV (reference sequence).

The chain employs TRBV9 and TRBJ2-2; the match to TRBD1 covers 7 bases. Germline CDR1 reads SGDLS; CDR2 reads YYNGEE. This CDR3 is 16 amino acids long. The V and J ends lost 4 bases and 1 base, in that order; junction bases with no gene match: 7. The CDR3 loop is CASSPWDRMNTGELFF. The CDR3 coding sequence is TGTGCCAGCAGCCCTTGGGACAGAATGAACACCGGGGAGCTGTTTTTT.

The gene calls are TRBV27 and TRBJ2-7; 11 bases align to TRBD2. Unmatched junction bases numbered 13, after V lost 5 bases and J lost 7 bases. Germline loops: CDR1 MNHEY, CDR2 SMNVEV (reference sequence). This CDR3 contains 16 residues. CDR3 residues: CASSPTLLAGVGEQYF. For the CDR3, the DNA is TGTGCCAGCAGTCCCACTCTACTAGCGGGAGTAGGTGAGCAGTACTTC.

The J gene is TRBJ2-5, the V gene TRBV23-1, with TRBD1 matching over 7 bases. TRBV23-1 is an ORF for which the function is uncertain. Trimming took 3 bases from V and 0 from J; bases not matched to a gene: 13. The CDR3 is 18 residues long. CDR3 protein: CASSHHKQGDRYQETQYF. The DNA for the CDR3 is TGCGCCAGCAGTCACCACAAGCAAGGGGACAGATACCAAGAGACCCAGTACTTC.

The chain recombines TRBV5-1 with TRBJ1-2; 8 bases are a match to TRBD1. The CDR3 spans 14 residues. With 3 bases clipped from V and 4 bases from J, the junction kept 5 bases outside the gene matches. From germline, CDR1 is SGHRS and CDR2 YFSETQ. The CDR3 coding sequence is TGCGCCAGCAGCTCAACCGGGACAGGCTATGGCTACACCTTC. This gives the protein CASSSTGTGYGYTF.

The chain carries TRBV5-6 and TRBJ2-2; TRBD2 aligns across 7 bases. The CDR3 has 14 amino acids. Per the germline V gene, CDR1 is SGHDT and CDR2 is YYEEEE. V shed 2 bases, J shed 7 bases, and the junction held 5 bases outside the gene matches. The CDR3 loop is CASSFGTGGGELFF. The CDR3 region has the DNA TGTGCCAGCAGCTTCGGGACGGGGGGCGGGGAGCTGTTTTTT.

The rearrangement links TRBV11-2 to TRBJ1-2, with TRBD1 matching over 7 bases. Looked up from germline, CDR1 is SGHAT and CDR2 is FQNNGV. After removal of 5 bases from V and 4 bases from J, the junction contained 10 bases not matched to a gene. The CDR3 has 15 amino acids. The CDR3 reads CASSPTGDGFYGYTF. The CDR3 DNA sequence: TGTGCCAGCAGCCCTACAGGGGATGGGTTCTATGGCTACACCTTC.

This chain joins TRBV19 and TRBJ1-2; 7 nucleotides line up with TRBD1. The ends lost 8 bases at V and 2 bases at J; junction bases unmatched: 14. Looked up from germline, CDR1 is LNHDA and CDR2 is SQIVND (reference sequence). This CDR3 is built from 16 residues. In nucleotides, the CDR3 is TGTGCCAGTTCGGCTACTTACAGGGGCTCGAACTATGGCTACACCTTC. It is translated as CASSATYRGSNYGYTF.

This sequence joins TRBV2 and TRBJ2-7; D remains unclear. The CDR3 totals 13 residues. CDR1 and CDR2 (germline): SNHLY, FYNNEI. Between the trimmed V and J ends, which lost 3 bases and 2 bases, there was a span of 8 bases. CDR3 sequence (DNA): TGTGCCAGCAGTGACCAGGAAACCTACGAGCAGTACTTC. Amino acid sequence: CASSDQETYEQYF.

The J gene is TRBJ2-1, the V gene TRBV19; D unresolved. The V gene's germline CDR1 is LNHDA and CDR2 SQIVND (reference sequence). The ends were cut back, 9 bases at V and 0 bases at J, with 15 bases in the middle. The CDR3 totals 15 residues. CDR3 DNA: TGTGCCAGCACCCGTGCGGTTAGCTCCTACAATGAGCAGTTCTTC. Translated: CASTRAVSSYNEQFF.

The chain carries TRBV29-1 and TRBJ1-4; 7 bases are a match to TRBD1. The CDR3 has 14 amino acids. With 5 bases clipped from V and 2 bases from J, the junction kept 5 bases outside the gene matches. Germline-derived CDR1 and CDR2 are SQVTM and ANQGSEA. CDR3 sequence reads: CSVPTGATNEKLFF. DNA for the CDR3: TGCAGCGTTCCTACAGGGGCGACTAATGAAAAACTGTTTTTT.

The CDR3 region has the DNA TGTGCCAGCAGCCCCTCTGAAGGCAGGGGATTCTTTGGCTATGGCTACACCTTC. It is translated as CASSPSEGRGFFGYGYTF. V is TRBV7-2 and J is TRBJ1-2, with D maybe TRBD1 (6 bases). Trimming took off 5 bases at V and 4 bases at J, with 26 bases between the two ends. CDR1 is SGHTA and CDR2 is FQGNSA in the germline V gene. The CDR3 runs 18 residues.

This clone was detected many times. CDR3 in DNA: TGTGCCAGCAGCCTATCCAACACCGGGGAGCTGTTTTTT. Protein sequence: CASSLSNTGELFF. This rearrangement joins TRBV7-3 to TRBJ2-2; no reliable D call. The CDR3 is made up of 13 amino acids. The germline CDR1 and CDR2 sequences are SGHTA and FQGTGA. Trimming left V 5 bases short and J 2 bases short, with 6 bases between.

CDR3 protein: CASSFSSQETQYF. The CDR3 DNA sequence: TGTGCCAGCAGCTTTTCGTCTCAAGAGACCCAGTACTTC. The chain employs TRBV6-5 and TRBJ2-5; D not resolved. V lost 6 bases and J lost 2, with 10 bases in between. The germline V gene encodes CDR1 MNHEY and CDR2 SVGAGI. CDR3 length equals 13 residues.